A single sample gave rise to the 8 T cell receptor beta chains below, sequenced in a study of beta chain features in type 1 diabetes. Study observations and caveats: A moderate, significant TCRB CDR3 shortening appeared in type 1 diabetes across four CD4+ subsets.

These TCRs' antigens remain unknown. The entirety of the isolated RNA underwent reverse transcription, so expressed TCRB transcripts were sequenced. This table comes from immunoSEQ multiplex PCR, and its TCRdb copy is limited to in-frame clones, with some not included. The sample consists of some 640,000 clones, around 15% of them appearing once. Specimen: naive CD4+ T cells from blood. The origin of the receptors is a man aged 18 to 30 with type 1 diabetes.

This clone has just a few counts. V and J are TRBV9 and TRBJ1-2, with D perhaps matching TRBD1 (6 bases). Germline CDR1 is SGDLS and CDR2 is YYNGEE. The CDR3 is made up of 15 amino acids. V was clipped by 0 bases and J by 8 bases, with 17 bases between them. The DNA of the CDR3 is TGTGCCAGCAGCGTAGTCCCGACGGGGGCGGGAGGCTACACCTTC. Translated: CASSVVPTGAGGYTF. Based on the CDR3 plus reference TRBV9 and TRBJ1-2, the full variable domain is DSGVTQTPKHLITATGQRVTLRCSPRSGDLSVYWYQQSLDQGLQFLIQYYNGEERAKGNILERFSAQQFPDLHSELNLSSLELGDSALYFCASSVVPTGAGGYTFGSGTRLTVV.

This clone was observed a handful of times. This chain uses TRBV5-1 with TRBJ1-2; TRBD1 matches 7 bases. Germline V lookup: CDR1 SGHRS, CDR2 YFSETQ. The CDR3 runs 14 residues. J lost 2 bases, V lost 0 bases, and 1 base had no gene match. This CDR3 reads CASSLEQGNYGYTF. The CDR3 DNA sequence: TGCGCCAGCAGCTTGGAACAGGGGAACTATGGCTACACCTTC.

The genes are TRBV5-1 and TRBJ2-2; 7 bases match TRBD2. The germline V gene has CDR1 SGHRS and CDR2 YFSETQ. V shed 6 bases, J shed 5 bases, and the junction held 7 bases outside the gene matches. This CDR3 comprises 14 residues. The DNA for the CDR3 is TGCGCCAGCAAGTGGCATAGCGGGACCGGGGAGCTGTTTTTT. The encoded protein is CASKWHSGTGELFF.

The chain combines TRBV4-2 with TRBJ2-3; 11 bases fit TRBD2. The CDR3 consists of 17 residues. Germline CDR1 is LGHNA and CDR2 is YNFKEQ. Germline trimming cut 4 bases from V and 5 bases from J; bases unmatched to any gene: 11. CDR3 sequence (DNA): TGTGCCAGCAGCCGGACGTTAGCGGGGGGGCCGGTAGATACGCAGTATTTT. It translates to CASSRTLAGGPVDTQYF.

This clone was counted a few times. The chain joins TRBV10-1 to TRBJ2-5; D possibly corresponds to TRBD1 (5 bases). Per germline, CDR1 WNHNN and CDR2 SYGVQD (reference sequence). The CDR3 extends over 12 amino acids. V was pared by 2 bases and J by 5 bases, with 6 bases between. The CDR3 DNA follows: TGCGCCAGCAGTGAGGACAGTGAGACCCAGTACTTC. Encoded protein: CASSEDSETQYF.

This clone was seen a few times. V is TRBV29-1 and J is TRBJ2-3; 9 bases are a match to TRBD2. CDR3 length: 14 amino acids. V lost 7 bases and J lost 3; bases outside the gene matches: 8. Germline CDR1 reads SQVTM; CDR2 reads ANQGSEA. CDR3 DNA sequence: TGCAGCGCCGTAGCGGGAGCGGGTACAGATACGCAGTATTTT. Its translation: CSAVAGAGTDTQYF.

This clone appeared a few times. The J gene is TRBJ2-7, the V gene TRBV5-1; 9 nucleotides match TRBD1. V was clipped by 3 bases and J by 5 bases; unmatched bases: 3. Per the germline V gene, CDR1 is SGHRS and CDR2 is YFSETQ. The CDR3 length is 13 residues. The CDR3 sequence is CASSSGQGNEQYF. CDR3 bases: TGCGCCAGCAGCTCAGGACAGGGGAACGAGCAGTACTTC.

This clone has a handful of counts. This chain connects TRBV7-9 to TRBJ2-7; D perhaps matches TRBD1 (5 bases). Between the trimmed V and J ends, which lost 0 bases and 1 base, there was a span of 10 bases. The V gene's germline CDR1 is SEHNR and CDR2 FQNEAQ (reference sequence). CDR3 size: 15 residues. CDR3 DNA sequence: TGTGCCAGCAGCTTAGCGTTCGACAGTTCCTACGAGCAGTACTTC. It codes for CASSLAFDSSYEQYF.